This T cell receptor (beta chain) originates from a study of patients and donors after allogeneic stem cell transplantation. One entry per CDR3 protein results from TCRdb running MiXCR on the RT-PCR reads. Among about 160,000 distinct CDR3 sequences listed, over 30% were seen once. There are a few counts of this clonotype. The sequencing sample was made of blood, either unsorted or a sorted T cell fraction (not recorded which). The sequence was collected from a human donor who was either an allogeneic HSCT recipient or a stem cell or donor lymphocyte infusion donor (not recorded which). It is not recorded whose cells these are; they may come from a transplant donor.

CDR3 sequence: CASSPSGRGPYTGELFF. The CDR3 DNA sequence: TGTGCCAGTAGCCCTAGCGGGCGGGGGCCCTACACCGGGGAGCTGTTTTTT. The V call is TRBV19, the J call TRBJ2-2; 8 nucleotides align to TRBD2. The V gene's germline CDR1 is LNHDA and CDR2 SQIVND (reference sequence). With V trimmed by 6 bases and J by 3 bases, 12 bases remained unmatched. The CDR3 length is 17 residues.